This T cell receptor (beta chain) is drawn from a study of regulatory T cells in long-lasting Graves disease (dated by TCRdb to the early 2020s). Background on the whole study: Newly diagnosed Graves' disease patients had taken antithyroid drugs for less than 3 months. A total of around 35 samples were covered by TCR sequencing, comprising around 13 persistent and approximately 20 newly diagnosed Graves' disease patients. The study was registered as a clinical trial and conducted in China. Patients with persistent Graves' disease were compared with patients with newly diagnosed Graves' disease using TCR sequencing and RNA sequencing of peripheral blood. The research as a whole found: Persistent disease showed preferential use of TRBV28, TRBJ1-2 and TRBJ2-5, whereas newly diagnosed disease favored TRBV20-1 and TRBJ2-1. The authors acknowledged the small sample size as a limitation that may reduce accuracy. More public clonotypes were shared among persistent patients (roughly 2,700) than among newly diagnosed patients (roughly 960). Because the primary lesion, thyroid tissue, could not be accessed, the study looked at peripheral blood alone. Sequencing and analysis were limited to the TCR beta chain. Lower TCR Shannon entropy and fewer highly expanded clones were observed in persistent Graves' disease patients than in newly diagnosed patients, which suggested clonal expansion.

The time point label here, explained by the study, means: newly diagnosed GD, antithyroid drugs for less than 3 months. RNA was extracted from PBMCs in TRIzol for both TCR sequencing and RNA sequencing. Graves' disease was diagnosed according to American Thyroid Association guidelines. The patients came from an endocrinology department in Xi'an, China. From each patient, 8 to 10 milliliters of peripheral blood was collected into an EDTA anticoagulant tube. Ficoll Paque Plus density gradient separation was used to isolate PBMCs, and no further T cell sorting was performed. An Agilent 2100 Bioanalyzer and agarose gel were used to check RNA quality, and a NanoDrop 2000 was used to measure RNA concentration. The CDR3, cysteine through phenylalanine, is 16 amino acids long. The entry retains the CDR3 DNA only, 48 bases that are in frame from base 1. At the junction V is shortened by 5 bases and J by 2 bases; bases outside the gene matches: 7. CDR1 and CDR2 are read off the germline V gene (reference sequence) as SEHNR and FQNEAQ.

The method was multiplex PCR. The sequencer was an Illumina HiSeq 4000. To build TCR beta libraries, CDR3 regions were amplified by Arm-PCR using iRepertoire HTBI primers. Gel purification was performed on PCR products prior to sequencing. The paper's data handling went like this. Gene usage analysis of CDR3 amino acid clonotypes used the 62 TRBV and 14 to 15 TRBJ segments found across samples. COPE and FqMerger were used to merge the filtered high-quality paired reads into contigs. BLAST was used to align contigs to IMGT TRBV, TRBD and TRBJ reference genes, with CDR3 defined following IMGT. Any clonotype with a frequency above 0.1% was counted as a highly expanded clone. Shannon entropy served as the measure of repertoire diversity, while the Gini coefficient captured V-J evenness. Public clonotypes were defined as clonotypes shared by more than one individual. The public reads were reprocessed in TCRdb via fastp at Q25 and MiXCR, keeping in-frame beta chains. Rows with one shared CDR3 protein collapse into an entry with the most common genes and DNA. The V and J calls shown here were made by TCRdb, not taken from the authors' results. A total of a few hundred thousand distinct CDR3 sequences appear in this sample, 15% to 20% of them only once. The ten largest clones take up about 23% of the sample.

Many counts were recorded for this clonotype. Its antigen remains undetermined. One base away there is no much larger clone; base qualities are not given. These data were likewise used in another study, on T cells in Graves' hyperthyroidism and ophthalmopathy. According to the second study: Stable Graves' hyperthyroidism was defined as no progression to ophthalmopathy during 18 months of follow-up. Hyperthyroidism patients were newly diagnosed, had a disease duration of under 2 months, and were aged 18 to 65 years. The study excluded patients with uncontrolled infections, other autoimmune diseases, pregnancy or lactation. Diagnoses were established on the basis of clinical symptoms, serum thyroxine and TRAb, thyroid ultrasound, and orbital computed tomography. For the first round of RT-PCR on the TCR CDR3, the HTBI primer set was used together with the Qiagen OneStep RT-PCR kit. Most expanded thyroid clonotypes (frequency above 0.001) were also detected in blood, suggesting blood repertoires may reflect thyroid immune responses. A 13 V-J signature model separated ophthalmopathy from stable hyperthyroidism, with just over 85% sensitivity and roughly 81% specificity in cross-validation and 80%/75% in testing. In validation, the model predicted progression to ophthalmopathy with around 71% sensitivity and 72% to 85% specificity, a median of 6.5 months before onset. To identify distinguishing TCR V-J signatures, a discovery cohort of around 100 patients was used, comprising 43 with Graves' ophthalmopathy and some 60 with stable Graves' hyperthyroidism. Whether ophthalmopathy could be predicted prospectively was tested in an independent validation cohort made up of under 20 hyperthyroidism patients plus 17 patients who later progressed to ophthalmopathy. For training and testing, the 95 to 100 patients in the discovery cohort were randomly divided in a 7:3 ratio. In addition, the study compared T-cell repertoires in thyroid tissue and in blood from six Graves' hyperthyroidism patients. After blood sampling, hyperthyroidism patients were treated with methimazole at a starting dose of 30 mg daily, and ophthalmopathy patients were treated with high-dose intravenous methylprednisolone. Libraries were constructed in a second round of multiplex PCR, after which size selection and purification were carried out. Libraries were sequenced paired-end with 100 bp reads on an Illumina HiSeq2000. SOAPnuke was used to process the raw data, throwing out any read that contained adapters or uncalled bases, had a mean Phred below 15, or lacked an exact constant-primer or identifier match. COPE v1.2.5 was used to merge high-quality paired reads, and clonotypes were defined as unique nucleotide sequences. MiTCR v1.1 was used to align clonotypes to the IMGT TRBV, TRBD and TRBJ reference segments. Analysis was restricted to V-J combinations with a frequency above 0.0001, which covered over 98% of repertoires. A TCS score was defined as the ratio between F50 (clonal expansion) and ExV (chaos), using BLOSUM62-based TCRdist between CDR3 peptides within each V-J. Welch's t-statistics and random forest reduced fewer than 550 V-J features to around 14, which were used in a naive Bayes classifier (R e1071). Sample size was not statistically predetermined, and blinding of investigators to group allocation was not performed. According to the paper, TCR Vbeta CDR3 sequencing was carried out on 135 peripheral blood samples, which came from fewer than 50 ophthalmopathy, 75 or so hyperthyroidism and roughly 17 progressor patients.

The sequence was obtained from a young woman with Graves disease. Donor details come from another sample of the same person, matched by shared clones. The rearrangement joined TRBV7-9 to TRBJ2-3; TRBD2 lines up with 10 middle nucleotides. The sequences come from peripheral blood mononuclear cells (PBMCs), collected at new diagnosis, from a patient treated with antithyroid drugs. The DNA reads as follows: TGTGCCAGCAGCCCAGGACTAGCGGATTTCACAGATACGCAGTATTTT. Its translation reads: CASSPGLADFTDTQYF.